The clone carrying this TCR beta chain came up a few times. Antigen: not known. This record comes from a study of T cells in Graves' hyperthyroidism and ophthalmopathy. Researchers amplified the TCR beta CDR3 regions from RNA transcripts. With the HTBI primer set, the TCR CDR3 went through a first round of RT-PCR. A single record per CDR3 protein comes from TCRdb applying MiXCR to the multiplex PCR reads. This sample has 400,000 to 500,000 distinct CDR3 sequences, with around 15% found just once. Whole-study findings and limits: Researchers report that a 13 V-J model separated ophthalmopathy from stable hyperthyroidism. Median prediction lead before ophthalmopathy onset was 5.5 to 7 months with the model.

Germline CDR1 is ENHRY and CDR2 is SYGVKD. There are 13 residues in the CDR3. The V segment lost 8 bases and the J segment 6 bases; nucleotides outside the gene matches: 7. Patients were aged 18 to 65, had disease duration under 2 months, and had newly diagnosed hyperthyroidism. The sequenced sample was blood. The J gene is TRBJ2-3, the V gene TRBV10-3; TRBD1 aligns across 8 bases. This clonotype originated in a woman younger than 35 with Graves' hyperthyroidism. The CDR3 loop reads CAISGQGEDTQYF. The CDR3 coding sequence is TGTGCCATCTCTGGACAGGGTGAGGATACGCAGTATTTT.